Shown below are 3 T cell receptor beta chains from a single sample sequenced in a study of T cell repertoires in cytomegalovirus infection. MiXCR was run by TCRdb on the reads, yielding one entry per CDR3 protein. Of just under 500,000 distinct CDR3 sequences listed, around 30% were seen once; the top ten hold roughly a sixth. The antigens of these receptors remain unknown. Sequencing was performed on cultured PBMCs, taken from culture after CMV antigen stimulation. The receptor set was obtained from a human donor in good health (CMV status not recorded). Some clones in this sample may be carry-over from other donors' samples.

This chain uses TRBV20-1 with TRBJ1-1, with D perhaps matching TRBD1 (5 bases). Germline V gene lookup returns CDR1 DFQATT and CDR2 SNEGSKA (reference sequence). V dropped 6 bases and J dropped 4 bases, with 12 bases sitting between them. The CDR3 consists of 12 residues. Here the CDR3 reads CSARQWVTEAFF. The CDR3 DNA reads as TGCAGTGCGCGACAGTGGGTCACTGAAGCTTTCTTT.

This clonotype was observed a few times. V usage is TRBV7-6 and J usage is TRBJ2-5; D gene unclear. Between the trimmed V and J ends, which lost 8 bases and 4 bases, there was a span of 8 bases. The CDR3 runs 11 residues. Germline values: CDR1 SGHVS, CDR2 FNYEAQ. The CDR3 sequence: CASVWGETQYF. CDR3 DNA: TGTGCCAGCGTATGGGGAGAGACCCAGTACTTC. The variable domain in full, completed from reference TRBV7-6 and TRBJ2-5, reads GAGVSQSPRYKVTKRGQDVALRCDPISGHVSLYWYRQALGQGPEFLTYFNYEAQQDKSGLPNDRFSAERPEGSISTLTIQRTEQRDSAMYRCASVWGETQYFGPGTRLLVL.

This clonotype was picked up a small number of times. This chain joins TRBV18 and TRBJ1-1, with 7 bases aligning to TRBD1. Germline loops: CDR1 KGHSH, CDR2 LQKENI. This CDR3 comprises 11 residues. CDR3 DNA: TGTGCGACAGGGAGTGGGGCTGAAGCTTTCTTT. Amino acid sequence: CATGSGAEAFF.